This TCR beta chain came from a study of monozygotic twins with inflammatory bowel disease. Study results and caveats: A reduction in TCRbeta diversity (inverse Simpson) was seen in IBD patients relative to healthy co-twins. Repertoire similarity was not found to differ between concordant and discordant twins, possibly from limited power.

Per-sample cDNA came from eight separate reactions. Two nested PCRs, run for approximately 16 and 9 cycles, were applied to TCRalpha and TCRbeta cDNA. After re-calling the 5' RACE reads, TCRdb lists one entry per CDR3 protein, DNA absent. This table lists approximately 400,000 distinct CDR3 sequences. For this clonotype: The antigen remains unidentified.

CDR1 is SGHVS and CDR2 is FNYEAQ in the germline V gene. The CDR3 is 15 amino acids. This rearrangement joins TRBV7-6 to TRBJ2-1. The sequenced material came from blood. This receptor was taken from a human donor with ulcerative colitis or Crohn's disease, or a healthy co-twin of an affected twin (not recorded which). The CDR3 region is CASSLGGSGYNEQFF.